This TCR beta chain emerged from a study of blood T cell repertoires in COVID-19 (TCRdb year 2020). With regard to the full study: The collaborator samples originated in the United States, Italy and Spain and spanned the acute and convalescent phases of COVID-19. The material from the prospective study consisted of cDNA or gDNA derived from T cells, B-cell-depleted T cells, or PBMCs. Deeply sampled blood TCRbeta repertoires from subjects exposed to, actively infected with, or recovered from COVID-19 were included in the dataset. The repertoires were released in a freely available public database meant as a resource for research on the immune response to SARS-CoV-2. The samples were drawn from two sources: the first 160 participants of the ongoing ImmuneRACE study, and fewer than 1,500 subjects contributed by 6 global collaborators. A de-identified subject ID, COVID-19 status, age in years and sex were almost always included in the sample metadata. HLA class I and class II types, where available, came from metadata supplied by the sample provider rather than from assay-based typing. Broader findings and caveats from the paper: The amount of clinical and demographic metadata varied by source and participant and was provided uncurated.

Collaborating institutions collected whole blood in K2EDTA tubes following their own protocols. For TCRbeta analysis, collaborator samples were shipped as frozen whole blood, as isolated PBMCs, or as DNA extracted from either sample type. CDR1 and CDR2 (GTSNPN, SVGIG) derive from the germline V gene (reference sequence). Ends trimmed: V by 0 bases, J by 7 bases; bases unmatched to a gene: 8. Including the terminal cysteine and phenylalanine, the CDR3 comprises 15 residues. Of the read, only the CDR3 DNA is kept; its 45 bases are in frame from base 1. TCRbeta CDR3 regions were amplified from genomic DNA using the immunoSEQ Assay, a bias-controlled multiplex PCR. Under the source paper's analysis protocol: Nucleated cell counts per sample were estimated from amplification of reference gene primers within the assay. To quantify the absolute abundance of each unique TCRbeta CDR3 rearrangement, sequence reads were collapsed and filtered. For each sample, productive Simpson clonality was calculated as the square root of Simpson's diversity index across productive rearrangements. This immuneACCESS table, as held by TCRdb, lists in-frame sequences with V and J called but not all clones. Of the missing ones, under half trace to an unresolved V gene in checked studies; the others have no known cause. The V and J calls and clone size are taken from that table; D and trimming were inferred from the DNA. The sample table holds more than 90,000 clones, of which 75% to 90% were seen once. Approximately 7.9% of the sample belongs to the ten largest clones.

In regard to this clone: Its specific antigen is unknown. Base qualities are missing; no much larger clone stands one base away.

The sequencing sample was made of peripheral blood. The chain links TRBV30 with TRBJ2-1; 8 central bases correspond to TRBD1. This TCR came from a man between 70 and 80 years old with acute or convalescent COVID-19. The DNA sequence follows: TGTGCCTGGAGTGTAGGCCAGGGGGCGCGGAATGAGCAGTTCTTC. Translated, this is CAWSVGQGARNEQFF.